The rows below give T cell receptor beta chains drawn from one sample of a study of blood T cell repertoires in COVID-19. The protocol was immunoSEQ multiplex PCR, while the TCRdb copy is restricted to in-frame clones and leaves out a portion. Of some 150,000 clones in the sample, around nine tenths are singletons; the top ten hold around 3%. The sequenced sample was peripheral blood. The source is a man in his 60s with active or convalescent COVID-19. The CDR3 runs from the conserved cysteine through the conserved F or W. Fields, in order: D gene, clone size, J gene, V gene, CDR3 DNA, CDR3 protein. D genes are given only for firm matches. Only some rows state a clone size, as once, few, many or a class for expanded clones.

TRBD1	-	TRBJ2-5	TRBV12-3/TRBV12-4	TGTGCCAGCAGTTCCATTCCGGGGACAGAGAGGGACTTC	CASSSIPGTERDF
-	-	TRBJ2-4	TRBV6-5	TGTGCCAGCAGTTCTACAGAAAACATTCAGTACTTC	CASSSTENIQYF
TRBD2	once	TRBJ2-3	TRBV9	TGTGCCAGCAGTGAGACTAGCGGGAGCGCAGATACGCAGTATTTT	CASSETSGSADTQYF
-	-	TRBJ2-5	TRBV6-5	TGTGCCAGCAGTTACACAACAGGGTTCGAATGGGAGACCCAGTACTTC	CASSYTTGFEWETQYF
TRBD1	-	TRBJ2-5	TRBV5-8	TGTGCCAGCAGCTCCGGGACAGGGGCTCTGAAAGAGACCCAGTACTTC	CASSSGTGALKETQYF
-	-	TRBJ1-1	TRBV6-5	TGTGCCAGCAGTTACACCCACCGGTGGACTGAAGCTTTCTTT	CASSYTHRWTEAFF
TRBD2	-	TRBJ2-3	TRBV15	TGTGCCACCAGCCTAGCGGGAGGCCCCCTGTATACGCAGTATTTT	CATSLAGGPLYTQYF
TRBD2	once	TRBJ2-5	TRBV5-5	TGTGCCAGCAGCGCATTTTTCCTAGCGGGGTTCCAAGAGACCCAGTACTTC	CASSAFFLAGFQETQYF
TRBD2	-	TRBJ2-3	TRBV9	TGTGCCAGCAGCGTAGAGGGAGGGGAGACTAGTTGGGGCACAGATACGCAGTATTTT	CASSVEGGETSWGTDTQYF
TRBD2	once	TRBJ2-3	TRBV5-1	TGCGCCAGCAGCTTGGTTAGCGGGGTAACAGATACGCAGTATTTT	CASSLVSGVTDTQYF
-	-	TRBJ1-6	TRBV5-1	TGCGCCAGCAGTTATCGGGAGCGTTCACCCCTCCACTTT	CASSYRERSPLHF
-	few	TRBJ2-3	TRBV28	TGTGCCAGCAGCCCTCGACTAACAGGCACAGATACGCAGTATTTT	CASSPRLTGTDTQYF
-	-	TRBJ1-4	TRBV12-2	TGTGCAAGTCGCTTAGTTTTCAGGGAAGATGGGTTGGAAAAACTGTTTTTT	CASRLVFREDGLEKLFF
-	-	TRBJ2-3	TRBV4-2	TGTGCCAGCAGCCAAGAGGTTTGGCCCGGTCGGGCAGATACGCAGTATTTT	CASSQEVWPGRADTQYF
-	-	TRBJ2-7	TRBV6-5	TGTGCCAGCAGTATAGGGGGAAATACCTACGAGCAGTACTTC	CASSIGGNTYEQYF
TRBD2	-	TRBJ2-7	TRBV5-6	TGTGCCAGCAGCTTGGGCGGCGGGGGGGCCTACGAGCAGTACTTC	CASSLGGGGAYEQYF
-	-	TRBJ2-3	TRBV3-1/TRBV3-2	TGTGCCAGCAGCCCCACGACTAGTATGCCGCAGTATTTT	CASSPTTSMPQYF
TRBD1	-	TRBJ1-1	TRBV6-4	TGTGCCAGCAGTGCCAGGGGGCTTGACACTGAAGCTTTCTTT	CASSARGLDTEAFF
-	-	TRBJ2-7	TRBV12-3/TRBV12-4	TGTGCCAGCAGTTCCGGGACTCGCTACGAGCAGTACTTC	CASSSGTRYEQYF
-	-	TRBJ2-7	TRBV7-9	TGTGCCAGCAGCTTACTCGCCAAGAGCTCCTACGAGCAGTACTTC	CASSLLAKSSYEQYF
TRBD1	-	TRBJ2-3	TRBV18	TGTGCCAGCTCACCGGACAGGGGGAGCACAGATACGCAGTATTTT	CASSPDRGSTDTQYF
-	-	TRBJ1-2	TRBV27	TGTGCCAGCAGTTTCCAGGGCGGATATGGCTACACCTTC	CASSFQGGYGYTF
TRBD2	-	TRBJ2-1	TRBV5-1	TGCGCCAGCGGGCCGACTAGCGACTACAATGAGCAGTTCTTC	CASGPTSDYNEQFF
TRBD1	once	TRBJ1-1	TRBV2	TGTGCCAGCAGGAAACGGACAGGGAACACTGAAGCTTTCTTT	CASRKRTGNTEAFF
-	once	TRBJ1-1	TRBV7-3	TGTGCCAGCAGCCCACGGGCGGGCTACACTGAAGCTTTCTTT	CASSPRAGYTEAFF
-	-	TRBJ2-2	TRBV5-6	TGTGCCAGCAGCTTAGTCAGTTTTATCAGCACCGGGGAGCTGTTTTTT	CASSLVSFISTGELFF
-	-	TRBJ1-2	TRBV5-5	TGTGCCAGCAGCTTCTCACAAGGGGTCGGCTACACCTTC	CASSFSQGVGYTF
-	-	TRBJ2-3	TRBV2	TGTGCCAGCAAGCTGGATACGCAGTATTTT	CASKLDTQYF
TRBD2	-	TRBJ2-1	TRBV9	TGTGCCAGCAGCCTTTTAGCGGGGGCCTACAATGAGCAGTTCTTC	CASSLLAGAYNEQFF
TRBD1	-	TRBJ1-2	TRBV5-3	TGTGCCAGAAGCGGACGGACAGGTTCTAACTATGGCTACACCTTC	CARSGRTGSNYGYTF
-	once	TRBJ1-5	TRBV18	TGTGCCAGCTCCGGGAGTAGCAATCAGCCCCAGCATTTT	CASSGSSNQPQHF
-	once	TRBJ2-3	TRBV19	TGTGCCAGTAGTATAGAGCTAATCACAGATACGCAGTATTTT	CASSIELITDTQYF
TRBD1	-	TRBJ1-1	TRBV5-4	TGTGCCAGCAGCTCGGGACAGGGAGTTACTGAAGCTTTCTTT	CASSSGQGVTEAFF
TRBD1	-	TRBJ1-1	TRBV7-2	TGTGCCAGCAGCTTAGCGGGGAACAGGGGCGATAGAGAAGCTTTCTTT	CASSLAGNRGDREAFF
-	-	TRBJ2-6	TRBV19	TGTGCCAGTAGTCGGCCGGGGGACTCTGGGGCCAACGTCCTGACTTTC	CASSRPGDSGANVLTF
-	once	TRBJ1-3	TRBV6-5	TGTGCCAGCAACCCAACCGAGTTGGGAAACACCATATATTTT	CASNPTELGNTIYF
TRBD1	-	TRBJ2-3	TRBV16	TGTGCCAGCAGCGTTGGACAGGGGGGAAGCACAGATACGCAGTATTTT	CASSVGQGGSTDTQYF
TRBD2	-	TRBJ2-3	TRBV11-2	TGTGCCAGCAGCCGGCGGGCTAGCGGGAGGGTCACAGATACGCAGTATTTT	CASSRRASGRVTDTQYF
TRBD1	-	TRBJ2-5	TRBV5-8	TGTGCCAGCAGCTGGCTGGACAGGGGAGGCGAGACCCAGTACTTC	CASSWLDRGGETQYF
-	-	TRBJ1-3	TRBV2	TGTGCCAGCCACCTCAGGGGCGTCGGAAACACCATATATTTT	CASHLRGVGNTIYF
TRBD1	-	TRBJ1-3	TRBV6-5	TGTGCCAGCGCCGGACAGGGAGGTTCTGGAAACACCATATATTTT	CASAGQGGSGNTIYF
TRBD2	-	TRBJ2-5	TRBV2	TGTGCCAGCAGTGTCCAAGCTAGCGGGAGAGGAAGAGAGACCCAGTACTTC	CASSVQASGRGRETQYF
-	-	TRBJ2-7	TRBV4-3	TGCGCCAGCAGCCAAGAGATGAGCGGAGCCTACGAGCAGTACTTC	CASSQEMSGAYEQYF
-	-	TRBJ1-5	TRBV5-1	TGCGCCAGCAGCCCAGGGGACGGAATCAATCAGCCCCAGCATTTT	CASSPGDGINQPQHF
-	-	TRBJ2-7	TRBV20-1	TGCAGTGCCCCGACAGGTTACGAGCAGTACTTC	CSAPTGYEQYF
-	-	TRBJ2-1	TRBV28	TGTGCCAGCAGTCTTAATTGGGGGGTCTACAATGAGCAGTTCTTC	CASSLNWGVYNEQFF
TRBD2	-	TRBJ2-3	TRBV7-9	TGTGCCAGCAGCTTAGGACTAGCGGCAGATACGCAGTATTTT	CASSLGLAADTQYF
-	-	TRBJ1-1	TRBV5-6	TGTGCCAGCAGCTTTACACAGGGTCATCCTGAAGCTTTCTTT	CASSFTQGHPEAFF
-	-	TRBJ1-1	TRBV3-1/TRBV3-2	TGTGCCAGCAGGGGGCGCACTGAAGCTTTCTTT	CASRGRTEAFF
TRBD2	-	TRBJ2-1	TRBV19	TGTGCCAGCGAGATGGGAGGGGCGAACAATGAGCAGTTCTTC	CASEMGGANNEQFF
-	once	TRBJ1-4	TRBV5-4	TGTGCCAGCAGCTTGGCTGTGGGGGGGGATGAAAAACTGTTTTTT	CASSLAVGGDEKLFF
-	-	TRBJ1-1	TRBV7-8	TGTGCCAGCAGCCTTACCCCCGAGTCCACTGAAGCTTTCTTT	CASSLTPESTEAFF
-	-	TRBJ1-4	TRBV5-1	TGCGCCAGCAGCCGGACAGACGGGGCAACTAATGAAAAACTGTTTTTT	CASSRTDGATNEKLFF
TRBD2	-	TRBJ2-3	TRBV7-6	TGTGCCAGCAGCTTAGGGCGGGGGGGCTCAGTAGATACGCAGTATTTT	CASSLGRGGSVDTQYF
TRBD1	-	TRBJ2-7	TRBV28	TGTGCCAGCAGTTTATTGCCAGGGGGTGGCTACGAGCAGTACTTC	CASSLLPGGGYEQYF
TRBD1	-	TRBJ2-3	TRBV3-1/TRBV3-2	TGTGCCAGCAGTGGGACAGGACGCACAGATACGCAGTATTTT	CASSGTGRTDTQYF
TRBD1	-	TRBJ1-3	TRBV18	TGTGCCAGCGAGACAGGGGTTGGAAACACCATATATTTT	CASETGVGNTIYF